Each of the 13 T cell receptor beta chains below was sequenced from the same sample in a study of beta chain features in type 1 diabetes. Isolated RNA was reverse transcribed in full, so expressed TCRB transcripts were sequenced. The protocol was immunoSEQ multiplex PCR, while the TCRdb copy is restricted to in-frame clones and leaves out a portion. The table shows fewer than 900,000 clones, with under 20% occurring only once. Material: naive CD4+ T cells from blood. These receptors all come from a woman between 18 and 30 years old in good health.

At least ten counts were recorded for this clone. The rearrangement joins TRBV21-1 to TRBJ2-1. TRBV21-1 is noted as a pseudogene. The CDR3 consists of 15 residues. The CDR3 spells CASSKRKLGYDEQFF. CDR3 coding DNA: TGTGCCAGCAGCAAACGGAAACTTGGGTACGATGAGCAGTTCTTC.

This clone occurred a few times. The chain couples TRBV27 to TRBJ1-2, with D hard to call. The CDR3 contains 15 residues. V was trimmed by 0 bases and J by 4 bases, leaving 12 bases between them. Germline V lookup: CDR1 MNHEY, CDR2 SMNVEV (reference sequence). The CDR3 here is CASSLSPGGPYGYTF. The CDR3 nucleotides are TGTGCCAGCAGTTTATCCCCGGGAGGGCCCTATGGCTACACCTTC.

This chain's CDR3 is CASSPPKNDYGYTF. CDR3 nucleotide sequence: TGTGCCAGCAGCCCCCCTAAGAATGACTATGGCTACACCTTC. This sequence joins TRBV7-9 and TRBJ1-2; D unresolved. V was clipped by 5 bases and J by 3 bases, with 13 bases between them. This CDR3 region has 14 residues. The germline CDR1 and CDR2 sequences are SEHNR and FQNEAQ (reference sequence).

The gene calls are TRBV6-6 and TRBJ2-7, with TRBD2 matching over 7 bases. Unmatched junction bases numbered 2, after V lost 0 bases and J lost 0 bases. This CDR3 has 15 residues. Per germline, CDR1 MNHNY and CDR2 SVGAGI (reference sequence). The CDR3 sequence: CASSYSGTISYEQYF. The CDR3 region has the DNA TGTGCCAGCAGTTACTCTGGGACTATCTCCTACGAGCAGTACTTC.

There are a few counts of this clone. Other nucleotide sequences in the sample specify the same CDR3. CDR3 DNA: TGCGCCAGCAGCTTGCCGGCGGGAGGGCAAGAGACCCAGTACTTC. Its translation: CASSLPAGGQETQYF. The chain carries TRBV5-1 and TRBJ2-5; 9 bases align to TRBD2. The germline V gene has CDR1 SGHRS and CDR2 YFSETQ. With 1 base clipped from V and 2 bases from J, the junction kept 3 bases outside the gene matches. There are 15 residues in the CDR3.

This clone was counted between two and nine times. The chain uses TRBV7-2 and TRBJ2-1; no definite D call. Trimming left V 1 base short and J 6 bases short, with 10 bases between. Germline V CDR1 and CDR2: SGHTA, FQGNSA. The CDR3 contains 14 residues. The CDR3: CASSLVHLLNEQFF. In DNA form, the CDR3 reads TGTGCCAGCAGCTTAGTTCACCTACTCAATGAGCAGTTCTTC. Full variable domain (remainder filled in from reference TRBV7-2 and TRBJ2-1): GAGVSQSPSNKVTEKGKDVELRCDPISGHTALYWYRQSLGQGLEFLIYFQGNSAPDKSGLPSDRFSAERTGGSVSTLTIQRTQQEDSAVYLCASSLVHLLNEQFFGPGTRLTVL.

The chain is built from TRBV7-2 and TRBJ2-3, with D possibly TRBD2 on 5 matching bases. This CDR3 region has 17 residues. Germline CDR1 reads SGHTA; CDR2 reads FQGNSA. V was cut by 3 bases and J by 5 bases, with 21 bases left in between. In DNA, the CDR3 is TGTGCCAGCAGCTTGGGAGTGGGCGAACCGGCGGGAGATACGCAGTATTTT. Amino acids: CASSLGVGEPAGDTQYF.

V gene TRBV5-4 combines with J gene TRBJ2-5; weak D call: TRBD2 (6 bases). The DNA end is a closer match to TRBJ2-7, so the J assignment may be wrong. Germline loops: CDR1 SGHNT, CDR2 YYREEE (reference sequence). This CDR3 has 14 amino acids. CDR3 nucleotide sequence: TGTGCCAGCAGCCCTGGAGGGCATTCCTACGAGCAGTACTTC. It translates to CASSPGGHSYEQYF.

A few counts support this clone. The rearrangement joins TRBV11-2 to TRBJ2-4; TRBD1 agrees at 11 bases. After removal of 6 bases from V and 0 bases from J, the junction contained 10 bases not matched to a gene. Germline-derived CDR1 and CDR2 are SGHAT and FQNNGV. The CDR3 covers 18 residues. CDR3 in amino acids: CASRPGQGGKLAKNIQYF. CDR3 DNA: TGTGCCAGCAGACCGGGACAGGGGGGTAAACTAGCCAAAAACATTCAGTACTTC. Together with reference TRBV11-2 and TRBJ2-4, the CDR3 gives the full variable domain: EAGVAQSPRYKIIEKRQSVAFWCNPISGHATLYWYQQILGQGPKLLIQFQNNGVVDDSQLPKDRFSAERLKGVDSTLKIQPAKLEDSAVYLCASRPGQGGKLAKNIQYFGAGTRLSVL.

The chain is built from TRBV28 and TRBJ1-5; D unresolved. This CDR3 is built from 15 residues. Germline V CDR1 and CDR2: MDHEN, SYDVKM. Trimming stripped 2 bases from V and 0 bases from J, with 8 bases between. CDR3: CASSLLTHSNQPQHF. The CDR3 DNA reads TGTGCCAGCAGTTTACTAACACATAGCAATCAGCCCCAGCATTTT.

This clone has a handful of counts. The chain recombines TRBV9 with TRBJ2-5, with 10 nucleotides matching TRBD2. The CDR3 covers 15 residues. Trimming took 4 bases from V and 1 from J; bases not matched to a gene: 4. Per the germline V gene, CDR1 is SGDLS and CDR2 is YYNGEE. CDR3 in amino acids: CASSLWTSGQETQYF. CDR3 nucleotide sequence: TGTGCCAGCAGCCTTTGGACTAGCGGCCAAGAGACCCAGTACTTC. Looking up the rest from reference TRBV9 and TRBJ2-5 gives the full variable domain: DSGVTQTPKHLITATGQRVTLRCSPRSGDLSVYWYQQSLDQGLQFLIQYYNGEERAKGNILERFSAQQFPDLHSELNLSSLELGDSALYFCASSLWTSGQETQYFGPGTRLLVL.

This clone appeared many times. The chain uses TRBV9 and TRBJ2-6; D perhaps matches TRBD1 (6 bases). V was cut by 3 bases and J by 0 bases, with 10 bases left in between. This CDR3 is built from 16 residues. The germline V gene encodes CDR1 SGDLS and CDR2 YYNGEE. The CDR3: CASSGQAYSGANVLTF. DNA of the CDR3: TGTGCCAGCAGCGGACAGGCCTACTCTGGGGCCAACGTCCTGACTTTC.

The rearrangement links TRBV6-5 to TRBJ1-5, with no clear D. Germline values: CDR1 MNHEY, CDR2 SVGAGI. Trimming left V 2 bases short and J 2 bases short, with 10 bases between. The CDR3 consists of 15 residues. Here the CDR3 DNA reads TGTGCCAGCAGTTACCTTGAGGCGGGCAATCAGCCCCAGCATTTT. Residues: CASSYLEAGNQPQHF.